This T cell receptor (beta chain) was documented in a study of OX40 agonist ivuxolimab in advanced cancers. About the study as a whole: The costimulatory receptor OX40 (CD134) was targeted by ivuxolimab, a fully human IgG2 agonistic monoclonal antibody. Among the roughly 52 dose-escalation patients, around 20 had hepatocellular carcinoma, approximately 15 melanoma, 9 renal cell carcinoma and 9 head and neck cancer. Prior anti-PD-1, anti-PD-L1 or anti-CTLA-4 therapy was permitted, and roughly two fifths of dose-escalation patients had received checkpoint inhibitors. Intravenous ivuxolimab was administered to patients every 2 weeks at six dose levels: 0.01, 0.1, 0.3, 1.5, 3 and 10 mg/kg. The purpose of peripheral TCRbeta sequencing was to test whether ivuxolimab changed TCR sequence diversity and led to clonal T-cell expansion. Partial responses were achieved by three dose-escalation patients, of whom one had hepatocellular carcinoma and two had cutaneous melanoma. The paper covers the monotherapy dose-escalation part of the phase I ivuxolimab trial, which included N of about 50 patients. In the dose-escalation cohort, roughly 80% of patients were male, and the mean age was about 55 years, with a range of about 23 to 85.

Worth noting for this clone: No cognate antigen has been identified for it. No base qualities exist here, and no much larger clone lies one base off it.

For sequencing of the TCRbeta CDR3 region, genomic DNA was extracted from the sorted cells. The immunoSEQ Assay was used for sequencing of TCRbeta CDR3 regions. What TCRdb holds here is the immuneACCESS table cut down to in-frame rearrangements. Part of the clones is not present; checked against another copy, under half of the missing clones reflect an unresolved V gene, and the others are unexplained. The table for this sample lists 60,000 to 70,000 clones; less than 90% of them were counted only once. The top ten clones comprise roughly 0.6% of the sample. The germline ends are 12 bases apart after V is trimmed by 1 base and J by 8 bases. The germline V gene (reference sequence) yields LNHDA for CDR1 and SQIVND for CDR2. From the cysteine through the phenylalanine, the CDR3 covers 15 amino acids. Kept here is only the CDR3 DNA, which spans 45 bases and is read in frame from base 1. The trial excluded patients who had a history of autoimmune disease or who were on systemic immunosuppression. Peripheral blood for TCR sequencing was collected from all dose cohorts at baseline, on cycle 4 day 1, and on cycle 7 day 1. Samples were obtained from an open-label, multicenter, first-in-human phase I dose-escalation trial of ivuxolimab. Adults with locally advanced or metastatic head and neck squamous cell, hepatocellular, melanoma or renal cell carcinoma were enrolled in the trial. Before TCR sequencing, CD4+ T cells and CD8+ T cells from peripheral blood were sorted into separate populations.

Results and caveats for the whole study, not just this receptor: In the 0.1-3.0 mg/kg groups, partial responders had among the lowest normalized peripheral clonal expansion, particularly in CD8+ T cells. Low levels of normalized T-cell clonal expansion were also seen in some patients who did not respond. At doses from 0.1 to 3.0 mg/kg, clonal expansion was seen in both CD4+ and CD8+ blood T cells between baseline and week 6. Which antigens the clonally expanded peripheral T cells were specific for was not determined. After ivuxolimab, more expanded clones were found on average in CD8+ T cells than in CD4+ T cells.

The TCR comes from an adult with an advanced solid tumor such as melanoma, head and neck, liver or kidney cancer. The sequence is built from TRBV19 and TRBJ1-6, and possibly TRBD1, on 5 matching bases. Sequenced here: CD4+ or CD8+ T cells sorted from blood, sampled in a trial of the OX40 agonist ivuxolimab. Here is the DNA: TGTGCCAGTAGTATAGGTGCGACAGCGGATTCACCCCTCCACTTT. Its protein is CASSIGATADSPLHF.